The 22 T cell receptor beta chains in this list originate from one sample, sequenced in a study of T cell clonality in common variable immunodeficiency. Produced via immunoSEQ multiplex PCR; TCRdb's table is partial and in-frame only. The record shows about 50,000 clones for this sample, with no singletons present. The sample consisted of peripheral blood mononuclear cells. These receptors all come from a person aged 18 to 75 in good health.

This clone occurred many times. The read comes to an end 3 residues before the CDR3 does, leaving the germline J gene to fill in the end. The chain couples TRBV10-1 to TRBJ2-2; maybe TRBD2 (6 bases). Germline CDR1 WNHNN, CDR2 SYGVQD (reference sequence). This CDR3 is built from 13 residues. V lost 5 bases and J 4 bases, leaving 8 bases between the germline ends. The sequenced part of the CDR3 DNA is TGCGCCAGCAGTTTTAGCGGCACCGGGGAG. Amino acid sequence: CASSFSGTGE. The complete CDR3 sequence is CASSFSGTGELFF.

This clone was recorded many times. The read finishes 3 residues shy of the CDR3 end, and the germline J gene is used to complete it. The V gene is TRBV28, the J gene TRBJ2-1; TRBD2 agrees at 10 bases. V dropped 3 bases and J dropped 4; count of bases not matched to a gene: 6. The CDR3 has 16 amino acids. The germline gives CDR1 MDHEN, CDR2 SYDVKM. The covered CDR3 bases are TGTGCCAGCAGTTTCAAGGAACTAGCGGGATACAATGAG. Protein product: CASSFKELAGYNE. The CDR3 as a whole reads CASSFKELAGYNEQFF. The entire variable domain, with the rest obtained from reference TRBV28 and TRBJ2-1, is as follows: DVKVTQSSRYLVKRTGEKVFLECVQDMDHENMFWYRQDPGLGLRLIYFSYDVKMKEKGDIPEGYSVSREKKERFSLILESASTNQTSMYLCASSFKELAGYNEQFFGPGTRLTVL.

With respect to this clone: Read coverage stops 3 residues before the CDR3 terminus; the germline J gene supplies the remainder. The genes are TRBV30 and TRBJ1-3, with D uncertain. The CDR3 extends over 13 amino acids. The V gene's germline CDR1 is GTSNPN and CDR2 SVGIG (reference sequence). Trimming cost V 0 bases and J 0 bases, with 3 bases left between them. Partial CDR3 DNA: TGTGCCTGGAGTGTCTCCTCTGGAAACACC. Translation gives CAWSVSSGNT. The entire CDR3 reads CAWSVSSGNTIYF.

In this sample, this clone turned up many times. Sequencing ends 3 residues short of the CDR3 end; the germline J gene provides the rest. The chain uses TRBV9 and TRBJ2-1; 9 bases match TRBD2. Germline V CDR1 and CDR2: SGDLS, YYNGEE. The trim removed 0 bases at V and 0 bases at J, leaving 7 bases unmatched. This CDR3 spans 18 amino acids. CDR3 bases read: TGTGCCAGCAGCGTAGCTGGTAGCGGGAGAAGCTCCTACAATGAG. Translation gives CASSVAGSGRSSYNE. The full-length CDR3 reads as CASSVAGSGRSSYNEQFF.

With regard to this clone: Coverage ceases 3 residues before the CDR3 finishes, and the germline J gene fills in the end. The chain couples TRBV7-9 to TRBJ2-1; 9 nucleotides match TRBD1. Germline assignment: CDR1 SEHNR and CDR2 FQNEAQ (reference sequence). CDR3 length: 14 residues. J lost 7 bases, V lost 3 bases, and 4 bases had no gene match. CDR3 in amino acids: CASSFTGGSNEQFF. CDR3 DNA (partial): TGTGCCAGCAGCTTCACAGGGGGCTCGAATGAG.

About this clone itself: The CDR3 end lies 3 residues beyond the end of the read and is filled in from the germline J gene. The rearrangement links TRBV11-2 to TRBJ2-7; 7 positions agree with TRBD1. Germline V CDR1 and CDR2: SGHAT, FQNNGV. There are 14 residues in the CDR3. J was trimmed by 6 bases and V by 1 base; bases with no gene match: 6. The CDR3 spells CASSLAPGDSEQYF. The sequenced CDR3 bases are TGTGCCAGCAGCTTAGCCCCCGGGGACAGCGAG.

This clone was detected ten times or more. The CDR3 is cut off 3 residues early in the read; its end comes from the germline J gene. The rearrangement links TRBV6-2 or TRBV6-3 to TRBJ1-2, with 11 bases that match TRBD1. Germline V gives CDR1 MNHEY, CDR2 SVGEGT. The CDR3 length is 14 residues. The sequenced part of the CDR3 DNA is TGTGCCAGCAGCCAAGGACAGGGGGCCCTCGGC. It translates to CASSQGQGALG. The whole CDR3 region reads CASSQGQGALGYTF.

This clone was picked up many times. The read comes to an end 3 residues before the CDR3 does, leaving the germline J gene to fill in the end. The chain is built from TRBV4-2 and TRBJ1-2; TRBD1 agrees at 12 bases. Trimming at V came to 3 bases and at J to 6 bases, leaving 8 bases not matched to a gene. CDR1 and CDR2 from the germline V gene are LGHNA and YNFKEQ. CDR3 size: 16 residues. Partial CDR3 DNA: TGTGCCAGCAGCCACGCCGGGACAGGGGGCGCAAATGGC. Residues: CASSHAGTGGANG. In full, the CDR3 reads CASSHAGTGGANGYTF.

This clone was detected ten times or more. The CDR3 end falls 3 residues outside the read, so it is completed with the germline J gene. The V call is TRBV7-2, the J call TRBJ2-2; no clear D. The CDR3 totals 13 residues. V lost 5 bases and J lost 6, with 10 bases in between. Germline values: CDR1 SGHTA, CDR2 FQGNSA. Partial CDR3 DNA: TGTGCCAGCAGCCCCGTAGTGGCCGGGGAG. Protein: CASSPVVAGE. The whole CDR3 reads CASSPVVAGELFF.

This clone appeared many times. The observed sequence ends 3 residues before the CDR3 terminus, with the missing tail filled in from the germline J gene. The chain carries TRBV7-6 and TRBJ2-1; 10 nucleotides align to TRBD2. Per the germline V gene, CDR1 is SGHVS and CDR2 is FNYEAQ. The CDR3 length is 15 residues. Trimming at V came to 5 bases and at J to 6 bases, leaving 7 bases not matched to a gene. CDR3 bases read: TGTGCCAGCAGCGCCCAACTAGCGGGGCCCAATGAG. This codes for CASSAQLAGPNE. The entire CDR3 protein reads CASSAQLAGPNEQFF. The full variable domain, completed using reference TRBV7-6 and TRBJ2-1, is GAGVSQSPRYKVTKRGQDVALRCDPISGHVSLYWYRQALGQGPEFLTYFNYEAQQDKSGLPNDRFSAERPEGSISTLTIQRTEQRDSAMYRCASSAQLAGPNEQFFGPGTRLTVL.

This clone was counted many times. The read ends 3 residues shy of where the CDR3 ends; the end is completed using the germline J gene. This rearrangement joins TRBV5-5 to TRBJ1-4, with no clear D. Looked up from germline, CDR1 is SGHKS and CDR2 is YYEKEE (reference sequence). V shed 3 bases and J shed 7 bases, with 16 bases lying between them. This CDR3 contains 15 residues. This CDR3 is CASSSWAGNSEKLFF. Partial CDR3 DNA: TGTGCCAGCAGCTCGTGGGCCGGTAATAGTGAAAAA.

This clone showed up many times. The CDR3 extends 3 residues past the end of the read, so its final part is completed from the germline J gene. The rearrangement links TRBV5-1 to TRBJ2-3; 13 nucleotides match TRBD2. The CDR3 is 15 amino acids. CDR1 is SGHRS, CDR2 YFSETQ, per germline. The V and J ends lost 6 bases and 5 bases, in that order; junction bases with no gene match: 6. The sequenced part of the CDR3 DNA is TGCGCCAGCACAACTAGCGGGAGGGCCTTAGATACG. Protein sequence: CASTTSGRALDT. The entire CDR3 protein reads CASTTSGRALDTQYF.

In its sample, this clone was seen many times. The sequence runs out 3 residues before the end of the CDR3; the remainder is reconstructed from the germline J gene. This chain joins TRBV10-1 and TRBJ2-1; weak D call: TRBD1 (6 bases). The CDR3 totals 14 residues. Germline CDR1 is WNHNN and CDR2 is SYGVQD (reference sequence). The germline V and J ends were trimmed by 0 bases and 7 bases, with 10 bases remaining between them. The chain's CDR3 is CASSESGAWNEQFF. The sequenced CDR3 bases are TGCGCCAGCAGTGAGTCGGGGGCTTGGAATGAG.

This clone has a handful of counts. The read ends 3 residues early relative to the CDR3; the germline J gene fills the gap. This rearrangement joins TRBV2 to TRBJ2-7, with D perhaps matching TRBD2 (6 bases). The CDR3 is made up of 14 amino acids. V lost 3 bases, J lost 3 bases, and 12 bases lay in between. Germline V gene data show CDR1 as SNHLY and CDR2 as FYNNEI. The CDR3 sequence: CASSEGRTIYEQYF. The DNA read from the CDR3 is TGTGCCAGCAGTGAGGGGAGGACTATCTACGAG.

This clone appeared many times. The DNA ends 3 residues before the CDR3 does, and the rest of the CDR3 is filled in from the germline J gene. V and J are TRBV18 and TRBJ2-5; possible D gene TRBD2, 5 bases. The CDR3 sequence is 15 residues long. With 3 bases removed from V and 5 bases from J, the gap between germline ends came to 16 bases. In germline, CDR1 is KGHSH, CDR2 LQKENI. Incomplete CDR3 DNA: TGTGCCAGCTCACCTATACTAGACATCGGCGAGACC. Amino acids: CASSPILDIGET. The whole CDR3 protein is CASSPILDIGETQYF.

This clone was seen ten or more times. With the read ending 3 residues before the CDR3 end, the germline J gene is used to fill in that end. The V call is TRBV10-1, the J call TRBJ2-2, with D perhaps TRBD2 (6 bases). Germline V gives CDR1 WNHNN, CDR2 SYGVQD (reference sequence). The V end was cut by 5 bases, the J end by 3 bases, with 10 bases between. This CDR3 region has 14 residues. The CDR3 region is CASSQEGYTGELFF. CDR3 bases read: TGCGCCAGCAGTCAGGAGGGGTACACCGGGGAG.

This clone came up many times. Read coverage stops 3 residues before the CDR3 terminus; the germline J gene supplies the remainder. J is TRBJ1-5 and V is TRBV5-1; a possible D gene is TRBD1 (6 bases). Deletions cut 4 bases from V and 3 bases from J, with 14 bases between. This CDR3 region has 15 residues. Germline V CDR1 and CDR2: SGHRS, YFSETQ. Here the CDR3 reads CASSIEGDTNQPQHF. CDR3 DNA, as far as it was read: TGCGCCAGCAGCATTGAGGGGGACACCAATCAGCCC.

There are a few counts of this clone. From the germline J gene comes the end of the CDR3, since the read stops 3 residues before it. The V call is TRBV29-1, the J call TRBJ1-5; D ambiguous. The length of the CDR3 is 12 residues. Trimming pared 3 bases from V and 9 bases from J, leaving 12 bases between. Per germline, CDR1 SQVTM and CDR2 ANQGSEA. The CDR3 spells CSVDWGRGPQHF. The CDR3 DNA, read in part, is TGCAGCGTTGACTGGGGTCGGGGGCCC.

At least ten counts were recorded for this clone. Coverage ceases 3 residues before the CDR3 finishes, and the germline J gene fills in the end. The gene calls are TRBV10-3 and TRBJ1-2; 8 bases are shared with TRBD1. V was clipped by 5 bases and J by 3 bases; unmatched bases: 5. CDR3 length equals 14 residues. CDR1 and CDR2 (germline): ENHRY, SYGVKD. CDR3 bases read: TGTGCCATCAGTAAATCGACAGGGGACTATGGC. Protein: CAISKSTGDYG. The whole CDR3 reads CAISKSTGDYGYTF.

The table lists this clone with many counts. The sequence runs out 3 residues before the end of the CDR3; the remainder is reconstructed from the germline J gene. The chain joins TRBV10-3 to TRBJ2-7; 8 bases are shared with TRBD2. J was trimmed by 0 bases and V by 6 bases; bases with no gene match: 7. The CDR3 length is 15 residues. Per the germline V gene, CDR1 is ENHRY and CDR2 is SYGVKD. Here the CDR3 reads CAIRDAGGSSYEQYF. The CDR3 DNA, read in part, is TGTGCCATCAGAGACGCGGGGGGTAGCTCCTACGAG.

This clone was picked up many times. The CDR3 goes on 3 residues after the read ends, and that part is filled in from the germline J gene. This rearrangement joins TRBV2 to TRBJ2-5, with 10 nucleotides matching TRBD2. Per the germline V gene, CDR1 is SNHLY and CDR2 is FYNNEI. This CDR3 region has 15 residues. V lost 4 bases, J lost 0 bases, and 2 bases stayed unmatched. The CDR3 region is CASSGLAGDQETQYF. The sequenced CDR3 bases are TGTGCCAGCAGTGGCCTAGCGGGGGACCAAGAGACC.

This clone has at least ten counts. Read coverage stops 3 residues before the CDR3 terminus; the germline J gene supplies the remainder. This chain links TRBV5-6 with TRBJ1-4; TRBD1 is a possible D gene (6 bases). Germline assignment: CDR1 SGHDT and CDR2 YYEEEE. This CDR3 has 14 residues. V lost 2 bases and J lost 8, with 13 bases in between. CDR3 protein: CASSFLDSREKLFF. CDR3 DNA, as far as it was read: TGTGCCAGCAGCTTCTTGGACAGTCGAGAAAAA.